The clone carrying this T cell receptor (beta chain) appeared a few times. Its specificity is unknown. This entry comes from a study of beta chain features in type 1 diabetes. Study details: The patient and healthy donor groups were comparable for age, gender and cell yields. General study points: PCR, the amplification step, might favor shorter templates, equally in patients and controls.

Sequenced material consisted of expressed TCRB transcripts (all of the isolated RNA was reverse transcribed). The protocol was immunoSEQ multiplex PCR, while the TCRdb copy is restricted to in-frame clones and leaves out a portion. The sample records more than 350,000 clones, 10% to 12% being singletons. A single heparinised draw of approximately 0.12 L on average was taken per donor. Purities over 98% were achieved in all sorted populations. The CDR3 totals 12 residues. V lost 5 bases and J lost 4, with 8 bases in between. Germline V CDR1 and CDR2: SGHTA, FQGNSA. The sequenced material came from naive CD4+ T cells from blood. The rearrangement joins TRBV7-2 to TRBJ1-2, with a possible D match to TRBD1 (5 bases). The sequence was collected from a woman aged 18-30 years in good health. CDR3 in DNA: TGTGCCAGCAGCCCGGGGGTCTATGGCTACACCTTC. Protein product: CASSPGVYGYTF.